The clone carrying this T cell receptor (beta chain) was counted once. Its antigen is currently unknown. CDR3 size: 16 residues. V was shortened by 4 bases and J by 2 bases, with 17 bases between the two germline ends. Germline CDR1 MNHEY, CDR2 SVGAGI. Under the ViraFEST assay, PBMC were stimulated with viral peptide pools so that antigen-specific CD4+ T cells expanded. Sequencing was performed afterwards. A roughly ten-day culture period preceded the isolation of CD4+ T cells. This person caught SARS-CoV-2 sometime from March to December 2020, and PCR testing confirmed the infection. These data are taken from a study of vaccination effects on CD4 cells after COVID-19. Sequencing was performed with immunoSEQ multiplex PCR; in TCRdb, only in-frame clones are kept and a portion is missing. The table includes some 35,000 clones, around 73% detected once.

The sequenced sample was CD4+ T cells from PBMCs cultured with HCoV-NL63 spike peptides, obtained before COVID-19 vaccination. J is TRBJ2-5 and V is TRBV6-5; possible D gene TRBD1, 6 bases. This receptor was obtained from a human donor who had a prior SARS-CoV-2 infection. The chain's CDR3 is CASSLGHGAGQETQYF. In nucleotides, the CDR3 is TGTGCCAGCAGTTTGGGACATGGGGCAGGACAAGAGACCCAGTACTTC.